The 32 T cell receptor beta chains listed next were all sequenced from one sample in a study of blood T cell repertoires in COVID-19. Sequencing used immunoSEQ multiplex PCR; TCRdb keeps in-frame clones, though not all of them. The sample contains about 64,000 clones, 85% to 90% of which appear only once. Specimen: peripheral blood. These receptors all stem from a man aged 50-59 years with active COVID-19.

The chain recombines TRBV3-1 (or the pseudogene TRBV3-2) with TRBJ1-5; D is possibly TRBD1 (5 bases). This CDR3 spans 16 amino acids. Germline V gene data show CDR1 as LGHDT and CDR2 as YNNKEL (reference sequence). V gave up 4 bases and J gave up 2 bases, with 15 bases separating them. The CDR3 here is CASSPGWGGGNQPQHF. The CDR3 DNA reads TGTGCCAGCAGCCCAGGCTGGGGAGGGGGCAATCAGCCCCAGCATTTT.

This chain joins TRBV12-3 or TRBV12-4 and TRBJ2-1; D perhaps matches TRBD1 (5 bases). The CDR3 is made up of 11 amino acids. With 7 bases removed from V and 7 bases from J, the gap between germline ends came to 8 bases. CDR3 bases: TGTGCCAGCATTCAGGGTAATGAGCAGTTCTTC. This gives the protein CASIQGNEQFF.

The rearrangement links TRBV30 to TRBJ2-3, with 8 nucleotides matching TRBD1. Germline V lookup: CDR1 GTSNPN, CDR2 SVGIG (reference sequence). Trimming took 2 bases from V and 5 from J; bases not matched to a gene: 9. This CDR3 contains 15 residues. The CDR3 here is CAWSRRDRTVDTQYF. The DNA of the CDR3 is TGTGCCTGGAGTAGGCGGGACAGGACAGTAGATACGCAGTATTTT.

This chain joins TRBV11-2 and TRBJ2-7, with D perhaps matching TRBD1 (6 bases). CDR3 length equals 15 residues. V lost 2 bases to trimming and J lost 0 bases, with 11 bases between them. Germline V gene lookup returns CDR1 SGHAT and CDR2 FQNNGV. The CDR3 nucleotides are TGTGCCAGCAGCTTAAACAGGGCCCCCTCCTACGAGCAGTACTTC. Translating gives CASSLNRAPSYEQYF.

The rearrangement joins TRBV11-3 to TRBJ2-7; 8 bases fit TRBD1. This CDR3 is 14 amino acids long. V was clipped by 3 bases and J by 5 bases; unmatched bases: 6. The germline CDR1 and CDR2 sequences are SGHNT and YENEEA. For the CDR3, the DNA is TGTGCCAGCAGCTTTGGACAGGGTGTCGACGAGCAGTACTTC. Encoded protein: CASSFGQGVDEQYF.

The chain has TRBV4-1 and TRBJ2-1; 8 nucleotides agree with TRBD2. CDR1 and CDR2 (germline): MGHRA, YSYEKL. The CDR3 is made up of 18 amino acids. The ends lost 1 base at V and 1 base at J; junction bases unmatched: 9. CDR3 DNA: TGCGCCAGCAGCCAAGTTTTACTAGCGGATGAATCCTACAATGAGCAGTTCTTC. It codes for CASSQVLLADESYNEQFF.

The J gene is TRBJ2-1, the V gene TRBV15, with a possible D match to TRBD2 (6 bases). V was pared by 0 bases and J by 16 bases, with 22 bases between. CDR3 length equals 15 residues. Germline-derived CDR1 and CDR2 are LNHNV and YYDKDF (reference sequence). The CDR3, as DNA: TGTGCCACCAGCAGAGATGGGGGGACTGCAGAAAACCATTTCTTC. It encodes CATSRDGGTAENHFF.

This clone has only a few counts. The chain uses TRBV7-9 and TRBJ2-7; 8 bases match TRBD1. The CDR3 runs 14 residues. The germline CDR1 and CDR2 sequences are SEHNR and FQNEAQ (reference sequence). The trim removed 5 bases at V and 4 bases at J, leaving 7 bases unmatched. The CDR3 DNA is TGTGCCAGCAGCGCACGACAGGGGACTTACGAGCAGTACTTC. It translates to CASSARQGTYEQYF.

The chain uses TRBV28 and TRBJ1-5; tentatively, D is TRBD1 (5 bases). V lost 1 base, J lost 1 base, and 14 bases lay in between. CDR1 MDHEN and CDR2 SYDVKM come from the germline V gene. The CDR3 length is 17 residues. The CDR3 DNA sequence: TGTGCCAGCAGTTTATACGGGCGGGGCATAAGCAATCAGCCCCAGCATTTT. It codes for CASSLYGRGISNQPQHF.

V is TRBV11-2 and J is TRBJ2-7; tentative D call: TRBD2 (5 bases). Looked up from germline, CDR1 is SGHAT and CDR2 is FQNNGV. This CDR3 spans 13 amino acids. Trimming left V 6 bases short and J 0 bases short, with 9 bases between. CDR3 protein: CASRAGDSYEQYF. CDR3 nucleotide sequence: TGTGCCAGCAGGGCCGGGGACTCCTACGAGCAGTACTTC.

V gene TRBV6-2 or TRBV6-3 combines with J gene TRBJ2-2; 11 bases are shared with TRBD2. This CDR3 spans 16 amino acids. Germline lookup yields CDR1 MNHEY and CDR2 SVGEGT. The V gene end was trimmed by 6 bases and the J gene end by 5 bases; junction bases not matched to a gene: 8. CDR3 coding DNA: TGTGCCAGCAGCCCTCGACTAGCGGGGTCAACCGGGGAGCTGTTTTTT. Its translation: CASSPRLAGSTGELFF.

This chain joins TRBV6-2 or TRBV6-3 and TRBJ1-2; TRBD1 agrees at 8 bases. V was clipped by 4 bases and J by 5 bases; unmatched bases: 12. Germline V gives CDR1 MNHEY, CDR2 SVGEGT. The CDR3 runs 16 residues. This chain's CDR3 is CASSFRQGAIPYGYTF. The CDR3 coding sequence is TGTGCCAGCAGTTTCCGTCAGGGGGCGATACCGTATGGCTACACCTTC.

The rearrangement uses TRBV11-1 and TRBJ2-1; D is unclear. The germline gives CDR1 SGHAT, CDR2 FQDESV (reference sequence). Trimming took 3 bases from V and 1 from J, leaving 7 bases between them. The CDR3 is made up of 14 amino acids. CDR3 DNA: TGTGCCAGCAGCTTGGGCGCATCCTACAATGAGCAGTTCTTC. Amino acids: CASSLGASYNEQFF. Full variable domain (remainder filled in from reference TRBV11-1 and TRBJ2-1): EAEVAQSPRYKITEKSQAVAFWCDPISGHATLYWYRQILGQGPELLVQFQDESVVDDSQLPKDRFSAERLKGVDSTLKIQPAELGDSAMYLCASSLGASYNEQFFGPGTRLTVL.

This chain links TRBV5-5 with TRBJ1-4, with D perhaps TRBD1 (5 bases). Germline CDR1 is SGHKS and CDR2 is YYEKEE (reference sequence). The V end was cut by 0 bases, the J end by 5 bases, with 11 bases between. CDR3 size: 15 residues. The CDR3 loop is CASSLAAGFNEKLFF. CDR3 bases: TGTGCCAGCAGCTTGGCCGCAGGGTTCAATGAAAAACTGTTTTTT.

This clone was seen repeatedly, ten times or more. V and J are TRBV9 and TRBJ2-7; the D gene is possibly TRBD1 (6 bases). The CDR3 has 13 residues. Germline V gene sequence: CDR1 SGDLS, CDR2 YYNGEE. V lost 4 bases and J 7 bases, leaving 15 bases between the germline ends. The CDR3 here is CASSPETGLEQYF. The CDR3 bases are TGTGCCAGCAGCCCTGAGACAGGCTTGGAGCAGTACTTC.

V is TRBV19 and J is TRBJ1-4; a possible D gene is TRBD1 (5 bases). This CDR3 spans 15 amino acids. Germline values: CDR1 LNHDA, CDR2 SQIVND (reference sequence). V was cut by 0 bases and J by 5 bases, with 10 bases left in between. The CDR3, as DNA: TGTGCCAGTAGTATAGACGGCCAGGGAAATGAAAAACTGTTTTTT. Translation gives CASSIDGQGNEKLFF.

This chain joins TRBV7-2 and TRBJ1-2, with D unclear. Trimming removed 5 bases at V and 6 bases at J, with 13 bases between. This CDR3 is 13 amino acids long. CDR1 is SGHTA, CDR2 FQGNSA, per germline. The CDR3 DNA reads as TGTGCCAGCAGCGACGTGGAGGTACATGGCTACACCTTC. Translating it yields CASSDVEVHGYTF.

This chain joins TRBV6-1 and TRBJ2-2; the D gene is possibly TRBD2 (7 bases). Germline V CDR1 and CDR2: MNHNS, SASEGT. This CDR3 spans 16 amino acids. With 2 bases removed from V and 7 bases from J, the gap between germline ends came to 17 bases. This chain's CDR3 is CASSEKPRGAGGELFF. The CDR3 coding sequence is TGTGCCAGCAGTGAAAAGCCCCGGGGGGCCGGCGGGGAGCTGTTTTTT.

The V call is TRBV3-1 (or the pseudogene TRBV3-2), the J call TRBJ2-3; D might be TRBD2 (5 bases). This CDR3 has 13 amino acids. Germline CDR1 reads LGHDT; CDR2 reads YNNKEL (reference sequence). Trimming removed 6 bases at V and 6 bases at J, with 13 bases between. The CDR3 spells CASSQISGDTQYF. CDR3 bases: TGTGCCAGCAGTCAAATAAGCGGCGATACGCAGTATTTT.

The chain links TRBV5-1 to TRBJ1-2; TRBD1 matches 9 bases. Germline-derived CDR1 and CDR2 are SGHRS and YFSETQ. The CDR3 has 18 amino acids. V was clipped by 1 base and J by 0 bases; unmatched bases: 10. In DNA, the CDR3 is TGCGCCAGCAGCTTGAACCCATCAACAGGGGGCTCTAACTATGGCTACACCTTC. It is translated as CASSLNPSTGGSNYGYTF.

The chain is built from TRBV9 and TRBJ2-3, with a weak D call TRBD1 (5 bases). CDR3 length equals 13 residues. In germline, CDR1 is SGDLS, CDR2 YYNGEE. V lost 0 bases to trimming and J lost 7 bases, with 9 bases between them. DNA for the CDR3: TGTGCCAGCAGCGTAGGGGGCATGAATACGCAGTATTTT. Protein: CASSVGGMNTQYF.

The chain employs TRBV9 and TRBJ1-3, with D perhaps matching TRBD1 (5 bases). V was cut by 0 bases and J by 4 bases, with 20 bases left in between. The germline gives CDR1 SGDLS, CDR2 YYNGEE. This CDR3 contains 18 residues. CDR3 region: CASSVALGGGQGGNTIYF. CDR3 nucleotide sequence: TGTGCCAGCAGCGTAGCCCTAGGTGGAGGGCAGGGAGGAAACACCATATATTTT. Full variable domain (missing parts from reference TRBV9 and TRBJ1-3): DSGVTQTPKHLITATGQRVTLRCSPRSGDLSVYWYQQSLDQGLQFLIQYYNGEERAKGNILERFSAQQFPDLHSELNLSSLELGDSALYFCASSVALGGGQGGNTIYFGEGSWLTVV.

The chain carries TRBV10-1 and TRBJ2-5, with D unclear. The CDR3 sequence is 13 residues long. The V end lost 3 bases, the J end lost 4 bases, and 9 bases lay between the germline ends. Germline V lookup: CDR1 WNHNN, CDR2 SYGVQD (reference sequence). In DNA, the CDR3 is TGCGCCAGCAGTGAAGGAGCTGGAGAGACCCAGTACTTC. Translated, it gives CASSEGAGETQYF.

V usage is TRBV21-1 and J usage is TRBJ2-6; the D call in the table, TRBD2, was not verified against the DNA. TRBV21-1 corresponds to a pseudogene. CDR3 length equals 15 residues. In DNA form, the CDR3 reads TGTGCCAGCAGCAAAGCAGCCTCTGGGGCCAACGTCCTGACTTTC. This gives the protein CASSKAASGANVLTF.

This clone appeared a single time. The CDR3 here is CASSERGWTEAFF. In DNA, the CDR3 is TGTGCCAGCAGTGAACGGGGATGGACTGAAGCTTTCTTT. The chain recombines TRBV2 with TRBJ1-1; D is unclear. V lost 2 bases, J lost 5 bases, and 9 bases lay in between. Germline V gives CDR1 SNHLY, CDR2 FYNNEI. The CDR3 is 13 residues long. Full variable domain (remainder filled in from reference TRBV2 and TRBJ1-1): EPEVTQTPSHQVTQMGQEVILRCVPISNHLYFYWYRQILGQKVEFLVSFYNNEISEKSEIFDDQFSVERPDGSNFTLKIRSTKLEDSAMYFCASSERGWTEAFFGQGTRLTVV.

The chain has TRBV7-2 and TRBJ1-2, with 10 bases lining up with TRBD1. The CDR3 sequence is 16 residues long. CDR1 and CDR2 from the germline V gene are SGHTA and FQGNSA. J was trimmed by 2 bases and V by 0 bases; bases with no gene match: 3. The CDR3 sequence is CASSLASTGGNYGYTF. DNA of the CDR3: TGTGCCAGCAGCTTAGCGTCGACAGGGGGCAACTATGGCTACACCTTC.

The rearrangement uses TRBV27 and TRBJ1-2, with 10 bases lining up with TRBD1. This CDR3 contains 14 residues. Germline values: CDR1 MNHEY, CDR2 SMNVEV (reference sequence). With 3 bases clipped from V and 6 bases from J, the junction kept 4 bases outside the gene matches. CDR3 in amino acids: CASSLSTGGHGYTF. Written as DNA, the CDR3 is TGTGCCAGCAGTTTGTCGACAGGGGGCCATGGCTACACCTTC.

CDR3 nucleotides: TGTGCCAGCAGCTCCCGACAGGGGGGCTATGGCTACACCTTC. It encodes CASSSRQGGYGYTF. This sequence joins TRBV9 and TRBJ1-2; 9 bases agree with TRBD1. Trimming removed 4 bases from V and 4 bases from J; junction bases left unmatched: 5. The CDR3 spans 14 residues. Germline values: CDR1 SGDLS, CDR2 YYNGEE.

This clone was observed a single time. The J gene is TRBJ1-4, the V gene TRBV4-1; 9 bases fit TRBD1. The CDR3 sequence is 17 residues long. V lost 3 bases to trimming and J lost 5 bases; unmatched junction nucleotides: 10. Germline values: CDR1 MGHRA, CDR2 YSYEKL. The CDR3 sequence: CASSHTLDRGGNEKLFF. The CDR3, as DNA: TGCGCCAGCAGCCACACGCTAGACAGGGGGGGGAATGAAAAACTGTTTTTT.

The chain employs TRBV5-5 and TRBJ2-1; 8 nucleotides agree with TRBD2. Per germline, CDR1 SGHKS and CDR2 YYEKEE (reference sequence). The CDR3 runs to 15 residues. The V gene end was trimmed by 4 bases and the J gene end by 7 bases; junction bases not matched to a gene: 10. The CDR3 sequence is CASSPAGGRKNEQFF. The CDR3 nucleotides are TGTGCCAGCAGCCCTGCGGGCGGGAGGAAGAATGAGCAGTTCTTC.

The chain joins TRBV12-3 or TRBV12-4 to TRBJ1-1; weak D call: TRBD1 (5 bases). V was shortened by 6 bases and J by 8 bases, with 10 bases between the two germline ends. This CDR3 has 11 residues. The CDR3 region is CASRGGTEAFF. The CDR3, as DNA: TGTGCCAGCAGGGGGGGTACGGAAGCTTTCTTT.

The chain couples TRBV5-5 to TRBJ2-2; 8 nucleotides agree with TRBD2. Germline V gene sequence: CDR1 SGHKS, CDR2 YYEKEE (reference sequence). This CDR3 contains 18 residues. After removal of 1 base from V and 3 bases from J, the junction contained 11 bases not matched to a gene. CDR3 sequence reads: CASSLSVVSGMDTGELFF. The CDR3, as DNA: TGTGCCAGCAGCTTGTCGGTAGTTAGCGGGATGGACACCGGGGAGCTGTTTTTT.